The rows below give T cell receptor beta chains drawn from one sample of a study of tissue T cells after allogeneic stem cell transplantation. The repertoire was sequenced with immunoSEQ multiplex PCR; TCRdb's copy has only in-frame clones and lacks some. Here the sample spans several thousand clones, more than 55% being singletons. Specimen: duodenum tissue, collected at autopsy. These receptors all stem from a woman aged 18 to 55 with breast cancer. Each CDR3 is given with its conserved first and last residue. D genes are given only for firm matches. Only some rows state a clone size, as once, few, many or a class for expanded clones.

clone_size,j_call,d_call,v_call,cdr3_nt,cdr3_aa
NA,TRBJ2-1,NA,TRBV4-2,TGTGCCAGCAGCCCCGGACAGAGCTCCTACAATGAGCAGTTCTTC,CASSPGQSSYNEQFF
NA,TRBJ2-1,NA,TRBV11-2,TGTGCCAGCAGCCTTCAGGGGTATGAGCAGTTCTTC,CASSLQGYEQFF
NA,TRBJ2-1,TRBD2,TRBV9,TGTGCCAGCAGCGTAGGACTAGCGGAGGACAATGAGCAGTTCTTC,CASSVGLAEDNEQFF
once,TRBJ2-7,TRBD1,TRBV7-2,TGTGCCAGCAGCGCGCAGGGACAGACCATCTACGAGCAGTACTTC,CASSAQGQTIYEQYF
few,TRBJ1-1,NA,TRBV18,TGTGCCAGCGCGCCTCTCAGGGAGGCGAACACTGAAGCTTTCTTT,CASAPLREANTEAFF
NA,TRBJ2-5,NA,TRBV18,TGTGCCAGCTCACCTCAAGAGACCCAGTACTTC,CASSPQETQYF
NA,TRBJ2-5,TRBD1,TRBV24-1,TGTGCCACCAGTGATCGACAGGGGGTAGAGACCCAGTACTTC,CATSDRQGVETQYF
NA,TRBJ1-2,NA,TRBV12-3/TRBV12-4,TGTGCCAGCAGTTTGTGGGGGCCCTATGGCTACACCTTC,CASSLWGPYGYTF
few,TRBJ2-3,NA,TRBV18,TGTGCCAGCTCACCGACGGGCTTTGGCACAGATACGCAGTATTTT,CASSPTGFGTDTQYF
NA,TRBJ2-5,NA,TRBV28,TGTGCCAGCAGCCCAAGGTCTACTAGCCAGGGGGAGACCCAGTACTTC,CASSPRSTSQGETQYF
NA,TRBJ1-1,NA,TRBV19,TGTGCCAGCAAGGGACGGCCGAACACTGAAGCTTTCTTT,CASKGRPNTEAFF
NA,TRBJ2-7,TRBD2,TRBV4-1,TGCGCCAGCAGCCAAGAAGCAGGTCGGACTAGATGGCAGTACTTC,CASSQEAGRTRWQYF
once,TRBJ1-5,NA,TRBV24-1,TGTGCCACCAGTGATTCTCGGCGAGGGAGCAATCAGCCCCAGCATTTT,CATSDSRRGSNQPQHF
NA,TRBJ2-7,NA,TRBV27,TGTGCCAGCAGTGCCGCCGGGAGGAGGGGGGAGCAGTACTTC,CASSAAGRRGEQYF
NA,TRBJ1-2,NA,TRBV2,TGTGCCAGCTCCCCTTCCGGGAGAAATGGCTACACCTTC,CASSPSGRNGYTF
NA,TRBJ1-5,NA,TRBV28,TGTGCCAGCACCCTGACCGGGAGCAATCAGCCCCAGCATTTT,CASTLTGSNQPQHF
NA,TRBJ2-7,NA,TRBV6-2/TRBV6-3,TGTGCCAGCAGTTACGTCGCAGCCTACGAGCAGTACTTC,CASSYVAAYEQYF
NA,TRBJ1-2,NA,TRBV28,TGTGCCAGCAGTTTAACTCTGGGTTCGCCGATGTATGGCTACACCTTC,CASSLTLGSPMYGYTF
few,TRBJ1-6,NA,TRBV19,TGTGCCAGTAGTACCCAGGTTTTCTCCTATAATTCACCCCTCCACTTT,CASSTQVFSYNSPLHF
once,TRBJ2-5,TRBD1,TRBV7-9,TGTGCCAGCAGCATCGGACAGGGGCTGTCAGAGACCCAGTACTTC,CASSIGQGLSETQYF
few,TRBJ2-2,NA,TRBV5-3,TGTGCCAGAAGCTTCAGTGGTAGGGAGCTGTTTTTT,CARSFSGRELFF
few,TRBJ1-1,NA,TRBV18,TGTGCCAGCTCACTGGGGACTTCGGCTGAAGCTTTCTTT,CASSLGTSAEAFF
NA,TRBJ2-3,NA,TRBV6-7,TGTGCCAGCAGTTGCCCTGTCTCGTGGTACACAGATACGCAGTATTTT,CASSCPVSWYTDTQYF
few,TRBJ2-5,TRBD2,TRBV5-4,TGTGCCAGCAGCTTGGTGGCTAGCGGGGGCAACCAGGGAGAGACCCAGTACTTC,CASSLVASGGNQGETQYF
NA,TRBJ1-6,NA,TRBV18,TGTGCCAGCTCACCACCGGAGATAGGGCCCTCTAATTCACCCCTCCACTTT,CASSPPEIGPSNSPLHF
NA,TRBJ1-1,NA,TRBV12-5,TGTGCTAGTGGTTCCGCGGGTGGGGGGCACACTGAAGCTTTCTTT,CASGSAGGGHTEAFF
NA,TRBJ1-1,NA,TRBV13,TGTGCCAGCAGGCCAGCTATGAACACTGAAGCTTTCTTT,CASRPAMNTEAFF
NA,TRBJ1-2,NA,TRBV7-2,TGTGCCAGCAGTCCGACAGATGGCAACTATGGCTACACCTTC,CASSPTDGNYGYTF
NA,TRBJ2-5,NA,TRBV3-1/TRBV3-2,TGTGCCAGCAGCCAAGGGGCAGGGGACGGGGAGACCCAGTACTTC,CASSQGAGDGETQYF
NA,TRBJ1-1,TRBD1,TRBV6-2/TRBV6-3,TGTGCCAGCAGTTACCACGGGACAGGGGAGTTTACCACTGAAGCTTTCTTT,CASSYHGTGEFTTEAFF
NA,TRBJ2-1,NA,TRBV19,TGTGCCAGTAGTGTGGGACCCCACAATGAGCAGTTCTTC,CASSVGPHNEQFF
large,TRBJ2-7,TRBD1,TRBV12-5,TGTGCCAGCCGGGACAGGCGAGCCTACGAGCAGTACTTC,CASRDRRAYEQYF
NA,TRBJ1-2,NA,TRBV19,TGTGCCAGTAGTATGTCCAACGGGGGAGGCTATGGCTACACCTTC,CASSMSNGGGYGYTF
NA,TRBJ2-1,TRBD2,TRBV5-5,TGTGCCAGCAGCCCGGATACCGGGACTAGCGGCGATGAGCAGTTCTTC,CASSPDTGTSGDEQFF
NA,TRBJ1-1,NA,TRBV18,TGTGCCAGCTCACTCGAGCGGGTGAACACTGAAGCTTTCTTT,CASSLERVNTEAFF
once,TRBJ2-3,NA,TRBV4-2,TGTGCCAGCAGCCAAGAGGGTGGGTCCCCTAGCACAGATACGCAGTATTTT,CASSQEGGSPSTDTQYF
few,TRBJ2-1,TRBD2,TRBV3-1/TRBV3-2,TGTGCCAGCCGGGGGAGTGGCGGGAGGAGAAGTGAGCAGTTCTTC,CASRGSGGRRSEQFF
NA,TRBJ2-7,TRBD2,TRBV2,TGTGCCAGCAGGCTAGGACTAGCGGAAGCCTACGAGCAGTACTTC,CASRLGLAEAYEQYF
few,TRBJ2-1,TRBD2,TRBV28,TGTGCCAGCAGTTCCACCCAAGTCAGCGGGAGGGCCCACAATGAGCAGTTCTTC,CASSSTQVSGRAHNEQFF
NA,TRBJ1-6,NA,TRBV2,TGTGCCAGCAGTTTGGACGGCCGTAATTCACCCCTCCACTTT,CASSLDGRNSPLHF
few,TRBJ2-3,NA,TRBV7-9,TGTGCCAGCAGCTCTCCGGGACAAAGCACAGATACGCAGTATTTT,CASSSPGQSTDTQYF
NA,TRBJ1-2,NA,TRBV21-1,TGTGCCAGCAGCAGTACAGTGTACACCTTC,CASSSTVYTF
NA,TRBJ2-7,TRBD1,TRBV9,TGTGCCAGCAGCCCGGGGACAGTAAGCTCCTACGAGCAGTACTTC,CASSPGTVSSYEQYF
NA,TRBJ2-5,NA,TRBV10-3,TGTGCCATCAGTGATTTGGACCGCGCCCAAGAGACCCAGTACTTC,CAISDLDRAQETQYF
NA,TRBJ2-3,NA,TRBV6-5,TGTGCCAGCAGTTACTCGAGTACCGGCGATACGCAGTATTTT,CASSYSSTGDTQYF
NA,TRBJ1-1,TRBD1,TRBV7-6,TGTGCCAGCAGCTTAGTTACAGGGGGAAACACTGAAGCTTTCTTT,CASSLVTGGNTEAFF
NA,TRBJ1-1,NA,TRBV28,TGTGCCAGCAGTATGAAGGATCTTACCACTGAAGCTTTCTTT,CASSMKDLTTEAFF
once,TRBJ2-3,TRBD2,TRBV4-2,TGTGCCAGCAGCCAAAGCAGCGGGAGCGGGGCAGATACGCAGTATTTT,CASSQSSGSGADTQYF
NA,TRBJ2-7,NA,TRBV6-6,TGTGCCAGCAGGGGCGGAAGCTACGAGCAGTACTTC,CASRGGSYEQYF
NA,TRBJ1-5,NA,TRBV30,TGTGCCTGGAGTGTCCAGGGCGATCAGCCCCAGCATTTT,CAWSVQGDQPQHF
NA,TRBJ2-1,NA,TRBV7-2,TGTGCCAGCAGCCCCCAGGCAGGGAGGAATAATGAGCAGTTCTTC,CASSPQAGRNNEQFF
NA,TRBJ2-7,TRBD2,TRBV29-1,TGCAGCGTTGAGGCTAGCGGCTACGAGCAGTACTTC,CSVEASGYEQYF
NA,TRBJ2-7,NA,TRBV20-1,TGCAGTGGAGACGAGAATAAGCAGTACTTC,CSGDENKQYF
NA,TRBJ1-1,NA,TRBV5-5,TGTGCCAGCAGCTTCCCCGGGGCGAACACTGAAGCTTTCTTT,CASSFPGANTEAFF
NA,TRBJ2-7,NA,TRBV7-2,TGTGCCAGCAGCTTCCCTGGCGGGGAGCAGTACTTC,CASSFPGGEQYF
NA,TRBJ2-2,TRBD2,TRBV2,TGTGCCAGCACCTTGCGGACTAGCGGGAACACCGGGGAGCTGTTTTTT,CASTLRTSGNTGELFF
NA,TRBJ2-7,NA,TRBV6-5,TGTGCCAGCAGTTACGGGGCCAGCTCCTACGAGCAGTACTTC,CASSYGASSYEQYF
few,TRBJ1-4,NA,TRBV30,TGTGCCTGGAGTGTACAAAGTGGGCCGAATGAAAAACTGTTTTTT,CAWSVQSGPNEKLFF
NA,TRBJ1-5,NA,TRBV6-6,TGTGCCAGCAGGGCAGACAGAAGAGGAAATCAGCCCCAGCATTTT,CASRADRRGNQPQHF
NA,TRBJ2-7,NA,TRBV21-1,TGTGCCAGCAGCAAAGCGCGGCCCTCGCGGAGGCTAGCGGGAAGAGAGCAGTACTTC,CASSKARPSRRLAGREQYF